The present T cell receptor (beta chain) was sequenced within a study of cytomegalovirus exposure and HLA in healthy donors (TCRdb year 2017). General notes on the study: An earlier analysis of roughly 500 of the donors reported roughly 300 Gb of sequence data and about 120 million unique TCR beta sequences obtained from 180 million or so T cells. Among a few hundred genotyped donors of the cohort, an average of about 240,000 unique TCR beta nucleotide sequences were sequenced per donor, around a sixth of them non-productive. Rather than using new phenotypic data, the later analysis identified candidate immune exposures from TCR beta sequences and from how often those sequences occurred across donors. A later analysis re-analyzed previously published TCR beta repertoires from several hundred donors and added high-resolution HLA genotyping to study TCR occurrence patterns. Approximately 310 gigabases of sequencing data and roughly 81 million unique TCR sequences made up an early release that covered approximately 650 HLA-typed donors. Typing coverage differed by locus: A, B, C, DRB1 and DQB1 were typed in roughly 629-630 donors, DQA1 in roughly 500, DPA1 in 600 to 610, and DPB1 in 472. An earlier analysis of 587 of the donors applied high-throughput TCR beta sequencing to assess whether each TCR beta V gene segment acted as functional or pseudogenic. Using immunosequencing, the study profiled T cell repertoires from 666 subjects and related those repertoires to cytomegalovirus serostatus. To predict cytomegalovirus infection status, the study combined high-throughput TCR immunosequencing, statistical association of individual TCRs with disease status, and machine learning. Alongside the repertoire data, information on donor age, sex, ethnicity and CMV serostatus was compiled. Along with the approximately 670-subject first cohort, a separate validation cohort of 120 different subjects was used. HLA typing covered class I and class II loci at four-digit resolution. Genome-wide SNP genotypes for about 65% of the roughly 670 donors were used in a later genetic analysis, which treated that subset as a discovery cohort. Of the roughly 430 genotyped donors, approximately 82% fell in the genetic ancestry cluster associated with self-reported Caucasian donors. Every repertoire in the discovery cohort had been generated on one and the same sequencing platform. About five DR-DQ haplotypes were treated as single units for association and clustering because of strong linkage in the cohort. The aim of the study was to test whether cataloging public T cell receptors could identify signatures of past pathogen exposure. What the work shows at the level of the full study, not this receptor alone: When HLA alleles, especially DR and DQ, strongly co-occurred, TCR associations were difficult to assign to individual alleles. HLA typing was unavailable for some donors at each locus, so association tests used only the typed subset. According to a later analysis, most CMV-associated TCR beta chains appeared to be HLA-restricted, and the HLA associations seemed to be driven largely by CMV exposure. Only TCR beta chains were sequenced in this cohort, and the absence of alpha or paired-chain data limited detectable features. The classifier was reported to diagnose cytomegalovirus status with high specificity and sensitivity in both the original cohort and the validation cohort. Because counts were too low, about 18 rarely observed V segments, including chromosome 9 orphons, were excluded from the earlier analysis of under 650 of the donors. Some IMGT-functional V segments, including TRBV6-2 and TRBV6-3, could not be told apart with the 87-base-pair reads, so those segments were excluded. At a false discovery rate of 0.05, a later analysis linked about 17,000 TCR beta sequences to specific HLA alleles. A cluster of highly shared sequence variants was judged likely to be a technical artifact of the sequencing pipeline. A later analysis found that HLA-associated TCR beta chains were more clonally expanded and had lower generation probabilities than equally common non-associated chains. A later analysis reported that several top co-occurrence clusters appeared linked to parvovirus B19, influenza, CMV and Epstein-Barr virus. For the cohort, immune exposure information was limited to CMV serostatus. Linkage disequilibrium might explain the correlated functional status among segregating V segments, but an unknown experimental factor could not be ruled out. It was suggested by the authors that the approach could potentially be generalized to other disease states and immunological phenotypes. Presence/absence analyses assumed roughly uniform sequencing depth across donors, an assumption that may not hold. In the study, some 160 TCR beta chains were listed as associated with cytomegalovirus. A later genetic analysis associated a missense DCLRE1C variant with V-gene and J-gene trimming of TCR beta chains, and an independent cohort replicated the association. In vitro tests confirmed that a few of the cytomegalovirus-associated TCR beta chains recognize cytomegalovirus antigens. A further reported finding was that TCR beta sequences accurately predicted the HLA-A and HLA-B alleles for most subjects in the first cohort. A later genetic analysis reported fewer N-insertions in productive TCRs among donors in an Asian-associated ancestry cluster than the roughly 700-donor mean. A later analysis found that TCR association rates varied across HLA loci, with DRB1 alleles showing the most associated TCRs and HLA-C alleles the fewest. While some public TCRs were present in many individuals, most TCR sequences turned up only very rarely across donors. Broadly in line with IMGT annotations, most TCR beta V segments showed up in productive rearrangements about 87% or about 30% of the time in an earlier analysis of some 590 of the donors.

As concerns this clone: What antigen it recognizes has not been identified. No qualities accompany the bases; no much larger clone lies one base away.

The CDR3 runs 15 amino acids, cysteine and phenylalanine included. Only the CDR3 region is kept as DNA, spanning 45 bases read in frame from base 1. Based on the germline V gene, the CDR1 and CDR2 sequences are MDHEN and SYDVKM. V is trimmed back by 5 bases and J by 4 bases, and the junction contains 9 bases that no gene match accounts for. The library relied on the immunoSEQ multiplex PCR assay. For the multiplex PCR, a mixture combining 60 forward primers for TCR Vbeta segments and 13 reverse primers for TCR Jbeta segments was used. Amplification of the CDR3 region of rearranged TCR beta genes was performed with a multiplex PCR assay on genomic DNA. Amplified TCR beta libraries were sequenced as 87-base-pair reads on the Illumina HiSeq System. Concerning the study's data processing: Across the 500 to 750 repertoires, a later analysis counted 60 million to 90 million unique TCR beta chains, roughly 11 million of which were shared by at least two donors. Raw reads were error-corrected and collapsed into unique sequences with a nearest-neighbor algorithm that merged closely related sequences to remove PCR and sequencing errors. CDR3 sequences were aligned to IMGT reference sequences to assign V, D and J gene segments. For a sequence to be retained, a match of at least six nucleotides to both a V gene segment and a J gene segment was required. Rearrangements were called productive when the CDR3 lacked stop codons and stayed in frame with V and J; all others were non-productive. Following IMGT convention, CDR3 was defined as the stretch from the second conserved V-encoded cysteine up to the conserved J-encoded phenylalanine. Sequences without an unambiguous match to a single V gene segment were excluded from the earlier analysis of a few hundred of the donors. In an earlier analysis of 450 to 700 of the donors, V segments were called functional above 56.7% productive rearrangements and were called segregating when the between-donor standard deviation exceeded 5%. A statistical classification framework was built for diagnosing cytomegalovirus status from the catalog of TCR beta chain sequences. A later analysis assigned V and J genes by comparing TCR nucleotide sequences with IMGT/GENE-DB human TR gene sequences. The TCRdist pipeline was used in a later analysis to assign CDR3 sequences and most-parsimonious VDJ recombination scenarios. In a later analysis, each TCR beta chain was defined by its CDR3 amino acid sequence together with its V-gene family, and reads without a unique V-gene family were excluded. To address suspected cross-contamination and a sequencing artifact, a later analysis removed a few hundred highly shared, low-generation-probability nucleotide sequences. For each public chain, a later analysis derived a clonal expansion index from normalized ranks of inferred template counts within each repertoire. A later analysis computed generation probabilities with a VDJ recombination model fitted to out-of-frame rearrangements, and checked the results against IGoR. Hypergeometric tests were used in a later analysis to score TCR-TCR, TCR-HLA and TCR-CMV co-occurrence, with a repertoire-size bias correction applied to the TCR pairs. To estimate false discovery rates, a later analysis permuted the HLA or CMV assignments 20 times. In a later analysis, co-occurring TCRs were grouped using DBSCAN, and TCRdist sequence similarity was added for clustering within HLA-allele-positive subsets. Repertoires with fewer than 30,000 or more than 120,000 public chains, plus five repertoires with anomalous nucleotide sharing, were excluded from co-occurrence clustering. In its TCRdb copy, this immuneACCESS table keeps in-frame sequences only and misses some clones. Where compared with another copy, unresolved V genes explain less than half of these, and the others have no known cause. V and J calls and clone size are those listed in that table; D and trimming were worked out from the DNA. The sample has 190,000 or so clones on record, 75% to 85% of them singletons. The top ten constitute over 1.5% of the sample.

The cohort consisted of 666 healthy bone marrow donors. Cohort members were all nominally healthy when sampled, although unrecorded immune exposures were likely present. The donor tested CMV seropositive and was one of the 289 seropositive cohort members. A peripheral blood sample was provided by each donor, and peripheral blood mononuclear cells were used for TCR beta sequencing. The Qiagen DNeasy Blood Extraction Kit was used to extract genomic DNA from the blood cell samples. Recombination joined TRBV28 with TRBJ1-2; 8 central nucleotides agree with TRBD1. The sequence came from a girl aged 10-17 years in good health and CMV-seropositive. Sequenced input: PBMCs. The CDR3 region reads CASSPPTGGGYGYTF. Read as DNA, the sequence is TGTGCCAGCAGTCCACCCACAGGGGGTGGCTATGGCTACACCTTC.